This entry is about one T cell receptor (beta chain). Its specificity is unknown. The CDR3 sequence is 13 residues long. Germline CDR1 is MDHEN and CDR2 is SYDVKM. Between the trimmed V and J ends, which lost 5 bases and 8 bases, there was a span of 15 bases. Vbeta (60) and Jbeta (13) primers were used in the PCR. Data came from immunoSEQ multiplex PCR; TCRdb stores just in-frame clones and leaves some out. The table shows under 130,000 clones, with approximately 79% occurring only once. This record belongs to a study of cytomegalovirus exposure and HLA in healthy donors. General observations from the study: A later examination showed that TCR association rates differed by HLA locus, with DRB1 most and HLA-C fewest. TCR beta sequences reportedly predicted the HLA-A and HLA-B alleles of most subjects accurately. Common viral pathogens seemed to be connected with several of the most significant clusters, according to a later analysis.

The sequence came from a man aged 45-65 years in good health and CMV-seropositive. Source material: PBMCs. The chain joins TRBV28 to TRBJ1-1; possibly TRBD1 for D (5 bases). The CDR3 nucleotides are TGTGCCAGCAGTCCGGCCGACAGTTCGGAAGCTTTCTTT. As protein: CASSPADSSEAFF. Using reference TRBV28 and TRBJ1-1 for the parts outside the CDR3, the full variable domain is DVKVTQSSRYLVKRTGEKVFLECVQDMDHENMFWYRQDPGLGLRLIYFSYDVKMKEKGDIPEGYSVSREKKERFSLILESASTNQTSMYLCASSPADSSEAFFGQGTRLTVV.